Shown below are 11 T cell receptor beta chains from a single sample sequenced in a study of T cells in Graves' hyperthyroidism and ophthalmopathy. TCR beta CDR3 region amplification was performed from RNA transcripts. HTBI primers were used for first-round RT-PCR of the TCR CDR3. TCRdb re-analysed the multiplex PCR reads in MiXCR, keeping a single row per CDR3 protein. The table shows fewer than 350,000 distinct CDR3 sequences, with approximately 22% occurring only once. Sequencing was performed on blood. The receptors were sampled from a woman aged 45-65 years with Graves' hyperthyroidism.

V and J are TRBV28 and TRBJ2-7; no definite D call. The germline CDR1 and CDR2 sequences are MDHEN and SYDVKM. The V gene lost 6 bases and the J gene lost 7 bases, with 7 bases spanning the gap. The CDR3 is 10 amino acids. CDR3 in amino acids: CASRLGEQYF. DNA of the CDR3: TGTGCCAGCAGACTCGGGGAGCAGTACTTC.

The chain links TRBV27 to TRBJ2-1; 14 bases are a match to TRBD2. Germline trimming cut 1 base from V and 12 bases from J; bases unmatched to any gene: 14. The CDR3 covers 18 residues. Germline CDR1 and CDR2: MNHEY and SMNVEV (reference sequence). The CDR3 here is CASSLWVPTSGRVDGQFF. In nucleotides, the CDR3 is TGTGCCAGCAGTTTATGGGTCCCGACTAGCGGGAGGGTAGATGGGCAGTTCTTC.

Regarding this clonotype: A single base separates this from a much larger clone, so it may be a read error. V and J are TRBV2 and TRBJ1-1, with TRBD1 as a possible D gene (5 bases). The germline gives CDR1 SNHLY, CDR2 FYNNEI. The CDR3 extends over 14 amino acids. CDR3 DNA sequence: TGTGCCAGCAGTGTCGACAGATTGAACACTGAAGCTTCCTTT. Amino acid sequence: CASSVDRLNTEASF.

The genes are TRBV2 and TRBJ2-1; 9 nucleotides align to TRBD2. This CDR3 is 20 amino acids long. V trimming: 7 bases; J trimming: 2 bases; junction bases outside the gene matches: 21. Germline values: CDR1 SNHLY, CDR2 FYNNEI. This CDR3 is CASTPSVGLAGYWTYNEQFF. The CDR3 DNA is TGTGCCAGCACGCCCAGTGTAGGGCTAGCGGGATATTGGACCTACAATGAGCAGTTCTTC.

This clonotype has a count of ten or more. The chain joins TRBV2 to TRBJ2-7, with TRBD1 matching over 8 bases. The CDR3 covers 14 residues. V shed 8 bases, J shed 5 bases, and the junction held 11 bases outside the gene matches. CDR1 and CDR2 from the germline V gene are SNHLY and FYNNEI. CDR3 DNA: TGTGCCAGCCGAGGACAGGGCGAAGGCCACGAGCAGTACTTC. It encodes CASRGQGEGHEQYF.

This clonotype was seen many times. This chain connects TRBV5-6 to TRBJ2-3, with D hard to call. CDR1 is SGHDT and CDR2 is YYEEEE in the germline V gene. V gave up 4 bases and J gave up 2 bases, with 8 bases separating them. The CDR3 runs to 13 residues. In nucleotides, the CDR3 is TGTGCCAGCAGCGTGGGCCCCACAGATACGCAGTATTTT. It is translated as CASSVGPTDTQYF.

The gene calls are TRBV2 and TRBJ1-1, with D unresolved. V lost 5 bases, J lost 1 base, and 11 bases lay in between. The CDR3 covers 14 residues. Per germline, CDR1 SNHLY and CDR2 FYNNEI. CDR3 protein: CASSLKQSNTEAFF. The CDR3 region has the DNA TGTGCCAGCAGTTTAAAACAGTCGAACACTGAAGCTTTCTTT.

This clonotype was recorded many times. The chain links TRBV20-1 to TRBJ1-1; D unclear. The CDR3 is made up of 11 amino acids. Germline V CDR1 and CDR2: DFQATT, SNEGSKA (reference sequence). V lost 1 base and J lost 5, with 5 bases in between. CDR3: CSARGGTEAFF. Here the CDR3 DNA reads TGCAGTGCTAGAGGTGGTACTGAAGCTTTCTTT.

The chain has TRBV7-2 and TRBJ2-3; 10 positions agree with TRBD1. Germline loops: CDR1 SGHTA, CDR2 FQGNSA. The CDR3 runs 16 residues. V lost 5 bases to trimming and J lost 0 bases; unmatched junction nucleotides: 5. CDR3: CASSATGGRSTDTQYF. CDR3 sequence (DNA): TGTGCCAGCAGCGCGACAGGGGGCAGGAGCACAGATACGCAGTATTTT. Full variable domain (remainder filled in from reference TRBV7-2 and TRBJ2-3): GAGVSQSPSNKVTEKGKDVELRCDPISGHTALYWYRQSLGQGLEFLIYFQGNSAPDKSGLPSDRFSAERTGGSVSTLTIQRTQQEDSAVYLCASSATGGRSTDTQYFGPGTRLTVL.

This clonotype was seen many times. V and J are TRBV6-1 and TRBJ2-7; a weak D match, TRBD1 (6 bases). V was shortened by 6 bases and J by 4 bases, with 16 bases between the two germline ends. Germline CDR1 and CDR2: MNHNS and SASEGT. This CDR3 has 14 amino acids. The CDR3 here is CASSTSTGKYEQYF. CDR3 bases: TGTGCCAGCAGCACCTCCACAGGGAAATACGAGCAGTACTTC.

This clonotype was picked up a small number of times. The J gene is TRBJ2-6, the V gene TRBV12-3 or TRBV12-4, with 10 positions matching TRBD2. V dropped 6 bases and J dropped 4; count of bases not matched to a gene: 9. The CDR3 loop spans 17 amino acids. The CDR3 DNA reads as TGTGCCAGCAGCCTACTAGCGGGGCTGGGGGGGGCCAACGTCCTGACTTTC. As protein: CASSLLAGLGGANVLTF.